This T cell receptor (beta chain) was captured by sequencing in a study of human T cells and chemical hapten exposure. CDR3 size: 15 residues. V shed 6 bases and J 6 bases; nucleotides not matched to a gene: 10. The V gene's germline CDR1 is MNHEY and CDR2 SVGAGI. One entry per CDR3 protein results from TCRdb running MiXCR on the RACE reads. The sample consists of under 200,000 distinct CDR3 sequences, just under 30% of them appearing once. This clonotype has only a few counts. Its antigen is currently unknown. Study-level findings and limits: Those TCRs sitting above 1 in 1000 frequency stayed the same with DPC sensitization.

Time point described: pre-sensitization, week 0. Treatment noted: therapeutic diphenylcyclopropenone sensitization with weekly scalp DPC. The J gene is TRBJ2-7, the V gene TRBV6-5, with TRBD2 matching 11 bases. The receptor comes from a woman in her twenties or thirties with alopecia areata. Some clones in this sample may be carry-over from other donors' samples. The specimen was whole blood, collected in connection with sensitization to the hapten diphenylcyclopropenone (DPC). The CDR3 here is CASRPIAGGPGEQYF. For the CDR3, the DNA is TGTGCCAGCAGACCCATAGCGGGGGGGCCTGGCGAGCAGTACTTC.